This TCR beta chain was sequenced for a study of a mutant IDH1 vaccine in newly diagnosed glioma. Study background: Of treated patients, roughly 62% were men and about 38% women, averaging around 44 years.

Concerning this clone: What it binds is unknown. One junction end does not reproduce the germline sequence, and a read error may be involved.

Assay used: immunoSEQ multiplex PCR; TCRdb lists only in-frame clones, some missing. The data show some 51,000 clones, about 77% seen once. Time point described: week 5, during vaccination. What each vaccine dose contained was 300 ug of mutant IDH1 20-mer peptide, accompanied by topical imiquimod. Germline CDR1 is SQVTM and CDR2 is ANQGSEA. This CDR3 contains 9 residues. This specimen consisted of PBMCs, obtained from a glioma patient whose treatment included an IDH1 peptide vaccine. The V call is TRBV29-1, the J call TRBJ1-1; D remains unclear. This TCR was sampled from a man over 45 with glioma. This CDR3 reads CSVAGPEAF. The DNA of the CDR3 is TGCAGCGTTGCCGGGCCCGAGGCCTTT.